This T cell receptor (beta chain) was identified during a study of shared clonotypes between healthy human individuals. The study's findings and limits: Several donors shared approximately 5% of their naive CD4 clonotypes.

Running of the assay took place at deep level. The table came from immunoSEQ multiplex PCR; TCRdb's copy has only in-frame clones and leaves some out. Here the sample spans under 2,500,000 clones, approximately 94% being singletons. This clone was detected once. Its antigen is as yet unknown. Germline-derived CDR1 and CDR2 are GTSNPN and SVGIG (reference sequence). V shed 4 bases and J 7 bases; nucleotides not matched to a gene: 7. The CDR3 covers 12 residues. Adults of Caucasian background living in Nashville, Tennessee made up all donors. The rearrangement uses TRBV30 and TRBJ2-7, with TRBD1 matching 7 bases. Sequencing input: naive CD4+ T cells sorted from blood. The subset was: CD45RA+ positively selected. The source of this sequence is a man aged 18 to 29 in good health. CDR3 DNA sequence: TGTGCCTGGACTCCAACAGGGGTTGAGCAGTACTTC. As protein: CAWTPTGVEQYF.